This T cell receptor (beta chain) was found in a study of blood T cells in healthy people across ages. The second PCR ran about 6 to 12 cycles with a sample-barcoded 5' primer and J-beta primers. TCRdb passed the 5' RACE reads through MiXCR, listing each CDR3 protein once. This table has 750,000 to 1,000,000 distinct CDR3 sequences, 29% appearing once. This clonotype turned up a few times. The CDR3 has 15 residues. Germline CDR1 and CDR2: SGHDT and YYEEEE. V lost 4 bases to trimming and J lost 2 bases, with 13 bases between them. Researchers report isolating at least 7 million PBMCs per sample. The data were also submitted as part of a second study, on T cells of mothers and their children. That study adds: Donors were three healthy Caucasian mothers and their six children. Extracted RNA, in its entirety, went into cDNA synthesis at about 1.5 ug per 15 ul.

This receptor was taken from a woman aged 40 to 50 in good health. The chain employs TRBV5-6 and TRBJ2-1, with a possible D match to TRBD2 (5 bases). Input material: blood. CDR3 DNA: TGTGCCAGCAGCCCCCGTCCGGAGGCCTACAATGAGCAGTTCTTC. This sequence encodes CASSPRPEAYNEQFF.